This T cell receptor (beta chain) was sequenced during a study of cytomegalovirus exposure and HLA in healthy donors. Study conclusions and caveats: Most subjects had HLA-A and HLA-B alleles reportedly predicted accurately by TCR beta sequences.

Trimming cost V 6 bases and J 3 bases; bases outside gene matches: 7. CDR1 MGHRA and CDR2 YSYEKL come from the germline V gene. The CDR3 length is 14 residues. The PCR contained 60 Vbeta and 13 Jbeta primers. Profiled with immunoSEQ multiplex PCR; TCRdb holds only in-frame clones, not every one. The sample spans 100,000 to 150,000 clones; the ten largest clones claim 2.5% to 3%. On this clone: Antigen specificity is unknown.

The sequence was obtained from a man aged 25 to 40 in good health and CMV-seronegative. The specimen was PBMCs. The V call is TRBV4-1, the J call TRBJ1-1, with 7 bases that match TRBD1. CDR3 coding DNA: TGCGCCAGCAGGGACGAGGGGGCGCACACTGAAGCTTTCTTT. This codes for CASRDEGAHTEAFF.